One sample yielded the 3 T cell receptor beta chains listed below, sequenced in a study of T-cell reconstitution after alpha-beta-depleted transplantation in children. Unique molecular identifiers featured in how the TCRbeta library was prepared. TCRdb re-called the PCR reads through MiXCR, storing one row per CDR3 protein. The sample yields 60,000 to 85,000 distinct CDR3 sequences, 18% seen once. Sequenced material: PBMCs, mostly from graft donor cells, taken 360 days after TCRalphabeta/CD19-depleted stem cell transplant. Receptor source: a male patient under 10 years old who had a stem cell transplant for acute lymphoblastic leukemia, so the T cells may come from the graft donor.

This chain joins TRBV5-1 and TRBJ2-2, with D possibly being TRBD1 (6 bases). The CDR3 is 14 amino acids. Trimming took 4 bases from V and 6 from J, leaving 13 bases between them. Germline-derived CDR1 and CDR2 are SGHRS and YFSETQ. The CDR3 DNA reads as TGCGCCAGCAGCAACGAGGGGGTCGCCGGGGAGCTGTTTTTT. This gives the protein CASSNEGVAGELFF.

The CDR3 bases are TGTGCCAGCAGCAGAGGGGGGGACTATCACACAGATACGCAGTATTTT. Amino acids: CASSRGGDYHTDTQYF. The chain joins TRBV7-8 to TRBJ2-3, with a tentative D call TRBD2 (7 bases). Trimming left V 5 bases short and J 2 bases short, with 17 bases between. The CDR3 runs 16 residues. Per germline, CDR1 SGHVS and CDR2 FQNEAQ.

The genes are TRBV25-1 and TRBJ2-7; D is perhaps TRBD1 (6 bases). CDR1 is MGHDK, CDR2 SYGVNS, per germline. This CDR3 has 16 amino acids. Trimming took off 4 bases at V and 2 bases at J, with 18 bases between the two ends. As DNA, the CDR3 is TGTGCCAGCAGTGGCCGAGGGGGAAAGGGGGCCTACGAGCAGTACTTC. It encodes CASSGRGGKGAYEQYF.